A single TCR beta chain is shown here with its context. These data originate in a study of blood T cell repertoires in COVID-19. Study background: Donors in the United States, Italy and Spain gave samples during acute or convalescent COVID-19. T cells, B-cell-depleted T cells, or PBMCs supplied cDNA or gDNA.

The V gene lost 6 bases and the J gene lost 2 bases, with 11 bases spanning the gap. Germline V gives CDR1 SNHLY, CDR2 FYNNEI. The CDR3 runs to 14 residues. Methods used by the authors: Amplification with reference gene primers provided the estimates of nucleated cell counts. TCRdb's table, derived via immunoSEQ multiplex PCR, lists solely in-frame clones and lacks some. V and J calls plus clone size are reproduced from that table; the DNA served to infer D and trimming. Seen here are about 24,000 clones, around nine tenths observed once, and the top ten hold 5% to 5.5%. J is TRBJ1-5 and V is TRBV2; unclear D gene. This receptor was taken from a man aged 50 to 60 with active COVID-19. The sequenced sample consisted of peripheral blood. The CDR3 here is CASRRESGNQPQHF. The CDR3 DNA reads as TGTGCCAGCAGGAGGGAATCGGGCAATCAGCCCCAGCATTTT.